The clone carrying this T cell receptor (beta chain) was seen at least ten times. This sample is part of a study of T-cell memory formation after mild COVID-19. Trimming removed 0 bases from V and 9 bases from J; junction bases left unmatched: 4. CDR3 length equals 16 residues. CDR1 and CDR2 (germline): SGHNT, YYREEE (reference sequence). MiXCR, run by TCRdb on the 5' RACE reads, gives a single entry per CDR3 protein. In the table there are about half a million distinct CDR3 sequences, about 20% of which are singletons. J is TRBJ2-1 and V is TRBV5-4; TRBD2 matches 15 bases. What was sequenced was PBMCs or a T cell subset sorted from them (not recorded which). The source is an adult woman who had mild COVID-19 (a few samples of this study predate the infection). Cell type and time point are not known. In DNA form, the CDR3 reads TGTGCCAGCAGCTTGGGCGGGACTAGCGGGAGGAGTGAGCAGTTCTTC. It encodes CASSLGGTSGRSEQFF.